Listed here are 11 T cell receptor beta chains from one sample, sequenced in a study of blood T cell repertoires in COVID-19. Assay used: immunoSEQ multiplex PCR; TCRdb lists only in-frame clones, some missing. The repertoire has approximately 400,000 clones, around 88% of them found once; the top ten carry about 12%. Material: peripheral blood. These receptors were obtained from a woman in her fifties or sixties with COVID-19, enrolled during active disease.

This clone was counted a few times. V gene TRBV5-1 combines with J gene TRBJ1-2; 7 nucleotides match TRBD1. V was pared by 1 base and J by 4 bases, with 4 bases of the junction left unmatched. This CDR3 has 14 residues. In germline, CDR1 is SGHRS, CDR2 YFSETQ. The CDR3 here is CASSLRDSLYGYTF. The CDR3 DNA reads as TGCGCCAGCAGCTTGAGGGACAGTCTCTATGGCTACACCTTC.

This chain uses TRBV19 with TRBJ1-2; D may be TRBD1 (6 bases). V was trimmed by 6 bases and J by 3 bases, leaving 8 bases between them. CDR3 length: 12 residues. The germline V gene encodes CDR1 LNHDA and CDR2 SQIVND (reference sequence). For the CDR3, the DNA is TGTGCCAGTAGGGGACAAGACTATGGCTACACCTTC. As protein: CASRGQDYGYTF.

The chain links TRBV5-1 to TRBJ2-3; 10 nucleotides agree with TRBD2. With V trimmed by 2 bases and J by 0 bases, 3 bases remained unmatched. CDR3 length: 16 residues. The germline V gene encodes CDR1 SGHRS and CDR2 YFSETQ. CDR3 loop: CASSFSGGTSTDTQYF. DNA for the CDR3: TGCGCCAGCAGCTTTAGCGGGGGGACTAGCACAGATACGCAGTATTTT. Variable domain in full (rest from reference TRBV5-1 and TRBJ2-3): KAGVTQTPRYLIKTRGQQVTLSCSPISGHRSVSWYQQTPGQGLQFLFEYFSETQRNKGNFPGRFSGRQFSNSRSEMNVSTLELGDSALYLCASSFSGGTSTDTQYFGPGTRLTVL.

V gene TRBV3-1 (or the pseudogene TRBV3-2) combines with J gene TRBJ2-1, with D possibly being TRBD1 (6 bases). V was shortened by 4 bases and J by 2 bases, with 15 bases between the two germline ends. The CDR3 length is 16 residues. Looked up from germline, CDR1 is LGHDT and CDR2 is YNNKEL (reference sequence). This CDR3 is CASSLRQAPTYNEQFF. As DNA, the CDR3 is TGTGCCAGCAGCCTCAGACAGGCCCCGACCTACAATGAGCAGTTCTTC.

This clone turned up a few times. This chain uses TRBV7-9 with TRBJ1-1; a possible D gene is TRBD1 (5 bases). Trimming removed 5 bases from V and 1 base from J, with 11 bases in between. Germline lookup yields CDR1 SEHNR and CDR2 FQNEAQ (reference sequence). This CDR3 spans 14 amino acids. Written as DNA, the CDR3 is TGTGCCAGCAGCGAGGCAGGACAGAACACTGAAGCTTTCTTT. Translating gives CASSEAGQNTEAFF.

V is TRBV9 and J is TRBJ2-3, with D tentatively TRBD1 (5 bases). This CDR3 comprises 15 residues. Trimming removed 0 bases from V and 2 bases from J, with 10 bases in between. From germline, CDR1 is SGDLS and CDR2 YYNGEE. In DNA, the CDR3 is TGTGCCAGCAGCGTAGAGGGGCGTCCCACAGATACGCAGTATTTT. Residues: CASSVEGRPTDTQYF.

The rearrangement joins TRBV7-9 to TRBJ1-1; TRBD1 matches at 9 bases. The CDR3 sequence is 12 residues long. Germline V CDR1 and CDR2: SEHNR, FQNEAQ (reference sequence). The ends lost 8 bases at V and 3 bases at J; junction bases unmatched: 1. In DNA form, the CDR3 reads TGTGCCAGCGGGGACAGGGACACTGAAGCTTTCTTT. Translation gives CASGDRDTEAFF.

V is TRBV27 and J is TRBJ1-2; 7 nucleotides match TRBD1. The germline V gene has CDR1 MNHEY and CDR2 SMNVEV (reference sequence). The CDR3 has 12 amino acids. The V gene end was trimmed by 8 bases and the J gene end by 4 bases; junction bases not matched to a gene: 4. CDR3 bases: TGTGCCAGCCGGGGACAGATCTATGGCTACACCTTC. This sequence encodes CASRGQIYGYTF.

This chain uses TRBV20-1 with TRBJ2-5; D call uncertain. This CDR3 has 13 residues. V was clipped by 3 bases and J by 1 base, with 9 bases between them. CDR1 is DFQATT and CDR2 is SNEGSKA in the germline V gene (reference sequence). The CDR3 region is CSASAPGQETQYF. CDR3 nucleotides: TGCAGTGCTAGTGCACCAGGCCAAGAGACCCAGTACTTC.

Here the CDR3 DNA reads TGTGCCAGCAGTGAAGTAGCGATAAGGACTAGCGGGGGTTACACAGATACGCAGTATTTT. This gives the protein CASSEVAIRTSGGYTDTQYF. The V call is TRBV6-4, the J call TRBJ2-3, with TRBD2 identical over 13 bases. Germline CDR1 and CDR2: MRHNA and SNTAGT. The CDR3 covers 20 residues. Germline trimming cut 3 bases from V and 2 bases from J; bases unmatched to any gene: 14.

About this clone: Other DNA sequences in the sample encode the same CDR3. CDR3 DNA sequence: TGCGCCAGCAGCCGTACAGGGGCGGACTATGGCTACACCTTC. Translation: CASSRTGADYGYTF. This chain uses TRBV5-1 with TRBJ1-2; the match to TRBD1 covers 7 bases. CDR3 length equals 14 residues. Germline V gene data show CDR1 as SGHRS and CDR2 as YFSETQ. V dropped 4 bases and J dropped 3; count of bases not matched to a gene: 6. Using reference TRBV5-1 and TRBJ1-2 for the parts outside the CDR3, the full variable domain is KAGVTQTPRYLIKTRGQQVTLSCSPISGHRSVSWYQQTPGQGLQFLFEYFSETQRNKGNFPGRFSGRQFSNSRSEMNVSTLELGDSALYLCASSRTGADYGYTFGSGTRLTVV.